The sequence of this TCR beta chain was determined in a study of neoadjuvant nivolumab and ipilimumab in lung cancer. This clone was seen only once. Method: immunoSEQ multiplex PCR; TCRdb's copy keeps in-frame clones and lacks some. Among about 28,000 clones listed, under 85% were seen once. This clonotype originated in an adult with non-small cell lung cancer. Sample: tumor tissue, taken after neoadjuvant nivolumab, alone or with ipilimumab, at or shortly before surgery.

DNA for the CDR3: TGTGCCAGCAGCCACTCGGGGACTAACACTGAAGCTTTCTTT. This gives the protein CASSHSGTNTEAFF. The chain couples TRBV7-9 to TRBJ1-1; possible D gene TRBD1, 5 bases. The CDR3 is 14 residues long. The germline V gene has CDR1 SEHNR and CDR2 FQNEAQ (reference sequence). V was shortened by 5 bases and J by 2 bases, with 12 bases between the two germline ends.